One sample yielded the 17 T cell receptor beta chains listed below, sequenced in a study of T cells after yellow fever vaccination. TCRdb called the 5' RACE reads again in MiXCR, with one record for every CDR3 protein. The sample consists of 400,000 to 450,000 distinct CDR3 sequences, approximately 19% of them appearing once. The starting material was PBMCs, obtained before the yellow fever booster vaccination. These receptors all stem from a man between 18 and 29 years old who received the YFV17D yellow fever vaccine.

This clonotype was counted a few times. The rearrangement joins TRBV20-1 to TRBJ2-4, with a weak D call TRBD1 (6 bases). Germline V lookup: CDR1 DFQATT, CDR2 SNEGSKA (reference sequence). Trimming removed 2 bases at V and 10 bases at J, with 15 bases between. This CDR3 spans 13 amino acids. The DNA for the CDR3 is TGCAGTGCTAGAACAGGGAAGTCGGGGATTCAGTACTTC. It translates to CSARTGKSGIQYF.

This chain connects TRBV24-1 to TRBJ2-3, with D maybe TRBD2 (6 bases). Germline values: CDR1 KGHDR, CDR2 SFDVKD. This CDR3 is built from 16 residues. V was trimmed by 1 base and J by 6 bases, leaving 16 bases between them. The CDR3 reads CATSDFAGQKVDTQYF. In DNA, the CDR3 is TGTGCCACCAGTGATTTCGCGGGGCAGAAGGTGGATACGCAGTATTTT.

This clonotype has only a few counts. A read error may account for a junction end that differs from germline. This rearrangement joins TRBV7-9 to TRBJ2-6; D might be TRBD1 (6 bases). This CDR3 comprises 16 residues. Per germline, CDR1 SEHNR and CDR2 FQNEAQ (reference sequence). CDR3 residues: CATSLRDTSGANVLTF. In nucleotides, the CDR3 is TGTGCCACCAGCCTACGGGACACTTCTGGGGCCAACGTCCTGACTTTC. Full variable domain (remainder filled in from reference TRBV7-9 and TRBJ2-6): DTGVSQNPRHKITKRGQNVTFRCDPISEHNRLYWYRQTLGQGPEFLTYFQNEAQLEKSRLLSDRFSAERPKGSFSTLEIQRTEQGDSAMYLCATSLRDTSGANVLTFGAGSRLTVL.

V gene TRBV4-1 combines with J gene TRBJ1-2; D is unclear. Per germline, CDR1 MGHRA and CDR2 YSYEKL. The CDR3 covers 16 residues. V was pared by 0 bases and J by 4 bases, with 15 bases between. The CDR3 spells CASSQEGALVLYGYTF. The CDR3 nucleotides are TGCGCCAGCAGCCAAGAAGGTGCTCTGGTACTCTATGGCTACACCTTC.

This clonotype was counted a few times. The rearrangement joins TRBV6-1 to TRBJ1-6; perhaps TRBD1 as D (5 bases). Germline CDR1 is MNHNS and CDR2 is SASEGT. This CDR3 is 13 amino acids long. Trimming removed 7 bases from V and 10 bases from J, with 14 bases in between. CDR3 DNA: TGTGCCAGCACGACCCAGGAGGGGTCACCCCTCCACTTT. It codes for CASTTQEGSPLHF.

This sequence joins TRBV12-3 or TRBV12-4 and TRBJ2-3, with unresolved D. The CDR3 consists of 14 residues. The ends were cut back, 6 bases at V and 6 bases at J, with 16 bases in the middle. The CDR3 nucleotides read TGTGCCAGCAGCCAGACAAGGTTCAGTGATACGCAGTATTTT. This encodes CASSQTRFSDTQYF.

About this clonotype itself: This sequence may be a read error, since a much larger clone differs from it by one base. This is likely a read error, given that the CDR3 carries no conserved phenylalanine or tryptophan at its end. The V call is TRBV7-2, the J call TRBJ2-5; 7 bases agree with TRBD2. The CDR3 loop spans 13 amino acids. With 3 bases clipped from V and 5 bases from J, the junction kept 3 bases outside the gene matches. Germline loops: CDR1 SGHTA, CDR2 FQGNSA. The chain's CDR3 is CASSFAGDETQYY. Written as DNA, the CDR3 is TGTGCCAGCAGCTTTGCGGGGGATGAGACCCAGTACTAC.

V is TRBV28 and J is TRBJ2-7, with 8 bases fitting TRBD2. The CDR3 covers 15 residues. The V segment lost 4 bases and the J segment 2 bases; nucleotides outside the gene matches: 7. CDR1 is MDHEN and CDR2 is SYDVKM in the germline V gene. CDR3 residues: CASSSPGGETYEQYV. Written as DNA, the CDR3 is TGTGCCAGCAGTTCCCCGGGAGGGGAAACCTACGAGCAGTACGTC.

This chain links TRBV7-2 with TRBJ1-5; D unclear. The germline gives CDR1 SGHTA, CDR2 FQGNSA. V shed 2 bases and J shed 4 bases, with 9 bases lying between them. CDR3 length: 14 residues. CDR3 DNA: TGTGCCAGCAGCTTATATCAGTTAAATCAGCCCCAGCATTTT. Its translation: CASSLYQLNQPQHF.

This clonotype was seen a handful of times. V usage is TRBV4-1 and J usage is TRBJ1-6, with no clear D. Between the trimmed V and J ends, which lost 0 bases and 11 bases, there was a span of 14 bases. The CDR3 consists of 15 residues. Germline lookup yields CDR1 MGHRA and CDR2 YSYEKL. The CDR3 DNA is TGCGCCAGCAGCCAAGAGGAGTCGAAGCGTACACCCCTCCACTTT. Translating gives CASSQEESKRTPLHF.

This clonotype was counted only a few times. The V call is TRBV4-3, the J call TRBJ2-3; 8 bases map to TRBD1. The CDR3 is made up of 15 amino acids. The J segment lost 6 bases and the V segment lost 2 bases, leaving 7 bases of the junction unmatched. The germline CDR1 and CDR2 sequences are LGHNA and YSLEER. CDR3: CASSQKDRDYDTQYF. CDR3 in DNA: TGCGCCAGCAGCCAAAAGGACAGGGATTACGATACGCAGTATTTT.

This clonotype was counted only a few times. This chain uses TRBV5-1 with TRBJ1-5; D not certain. CDR1 is SGHRS and CDR2 is YFSETQ in the germline V gene. Trimming cost V 0 bases and J 0 bases, with 7 bases left between them. CDR3 length: 15 amino acids. CDR3: CASSLGVHSNQPQHF. CDR3 sequence (DNA): TGCGCCAGCAGCTTGGGAGTCCATAGCAATCAGCCCCAGCATTTT.

This clonotype appeared a few times. The V gene is TRBV14, the J gene TRBJ1-1; TRBD1 aligns across 10 bases. The germline V gene has CDR1 SGHDN and CDR2 FVKESK. V lost 1 base, J lost 1 base, and 0 bases stayed unmatched. The CDR3 spans 15 residues. Here the CDR3 DNA reads TGTGCCAGCAGCCAAGGACAGGGGGCGAACACTGAAGCTTTCTTT. Translating gives CASSQGQGANTEAFF.

This clonotype showed up just a few times. The V call is TRBV7-2, the J call TRBJ2-1; possible D gene TRBD1, 6 bases. The CDR3 loop spans 12 amino acids. Germline CDR1 and CDR2: SGHTA and FQGNSA. V lost 5 bases, J lost 10 bases, and 12 bases lay in between. CDR3 sequence reads: CASSTGFREQFF. CDR3 coding DNA: TGTGCCAGCAGCACAGGGTTCCGGGAGCAGTTCTTC.

The genes are TRBV5-1 and TRBJ1-1; 9 bases match TRBD1. The junction had 5 bases not matched to a gene; V was cut back by 3 bases and J by 2 bases. This CDR3 region has 15 residues. Germline V gene sequence: CDR1 SGHRS, CDR2 YFSETQ. CDR3 nucleotide sequence: TGCGCCAGCAGCTCGTACAGGGGGCCCAACACTGAAGCTTTCTTT. Amino acid sequence: CASSSYRGPNTEAFF.

This clonotype occurred a few times. CDR3 residues: CASSYSIGLAGGQYF. The CDR3 DNA follows: TGTGCCAGCAGTTACTCGATCGGGCTAGCAGGAGGGCAGTATTTT. The chain employs TRBV6-6 and TRBJ2-3, with D maybe TRBD2 (5 bases). The germline V and J ends were trimmed by 0 bases and 11 bases, with 18 bases remaining between them. Germline CDR1 and CDR2: MNHNY and SVGAGI (reference sequence). The CDR3 contains 15 residues.

A few counts support this clonotype. V gene TRBV4-3 combines with J gene TRBJ1-1; possible D gene TRBD1, 5 bases. The CDR3 has 16 amino acids. V was clipped by 0 bases and J by 0 bases, with 11 bases between them. CDR1 is LGHNA, CDR2 YSLEER, per germline. The CDR3 sequence: CASSQDVRGMNTEAFF. CDR3 coding DNA: TGCGCCAGCAGCCAAGATGTGAGGGGCATGAACACTGAAGCTTTCTTT.